A selection of T cell receptor beta chains follows, all from one sample in a study of blood T cell repertoires in COVID-19. Repertoires were generated with immunoSEQ multiplex PCR, while TCRdb's copy carries only in-frame clones and drops some. The sample has over 200,000 clones, roughly 90% seen once. Input material: peripheral blood. The receptors shown here come from a man aged 35 to 55 with active or convalescent COVID-19. CDR3s leave out the opening cysteine and the closing phenylalanine or tryptophan. The size of a clone is reported for some rows only, either as once, few or many, or as a class for expanded clones.

size,J,V,CDR3
NA,TRBJ1-5,TRBV4-1,ASSQQGQGHQPQH
NA,TRBJ2-3,TRBV5-4,ASSLALGGLDTQY
NA,TRBJ1-5,TRBV7-2,ASSLAETNTQH
NA,TRBJ2-1,TRBV5-4,ASSLGDWWNEQF
NA,TRBJ1-1,TRBV27,ASSLSIMRGRPEAF
NA,TRBJ2-7,TRBV5-1,ASSCLPGLAVSSYEQY
NA,TRBJ2-7,TRBV11-2,ASSLDQGAYEQY
NA,TRBJ1-1,TRBV2,ASRTTGLYTEAF
few,TRBJ1-1,TRBV6-5,ASSYSKLSTEAF
NA,TRBJ1-2,TRBV10-2,ASRLEGYT
NA,TRBJ1-6,TRBV7-9,ASSDTHRDRAYSPLH
NA,TRBJ2-3,TRBV5-1,ASSISGTDTQY
NA,TRBJ1-1,TRBV5-4,ASSLGGMNTEAF
NA,TRBJ2-3,TRBV6-4,ASSEQDTDTQY
NA,TRBJ1-6,TRBV5-4,AISDRGHSPLH
NA,TRBJ1-5,TRBV28,ASSPRGLSNQPQH
NA,TRBJ1-6,TRBV9,ASSVVGQGFNSPLH
NA,TRBJ2-3,TRBV5-4,ASSPPYRDTQY
NA,TRBJ1-5,TRBV3-1/TRBV3-2,ASSRTGGNNQPQH
NA,TRBJ2-7,TRBV15,ATSLRGPPYEQY
once,TRBJ1-1,TRBV5-1,ASSGTVNTEAF
NA,TRBJ2-3,TRBV5-8,ASSYLQGVSDTQY
NA,TRBJ1-2,TRBV10-3,AISELVRDTASYGYT
NA,TRBJ2-1,TRBV5-1,ASSYLRGGQHNEQF
NA,TRBJ2-7,TRBV4-1,ASSKDRDRSGSYEQY
NA,TRBJ2-7,TRBV6-4,ASSARTSGSSYEQY
NA,TRBJ2-7,TRBV2,ASSGNAASGLPPYEQY
NA,TRBJ2-2,TRBV7-2,ASRSYSNTGELF
NA,TRBJ2-2,TRBV18,ASSPTGGYTGELF
NA,TRBJ2-2,TRBV27,ASRVSGSTGELF
few,TRBJ2-3,TRBV6-4,ASSDSKGLATDTQY
NA,TRBJ2-3,TRBV30,AWSGGQGTRLGRDTQY
NA,TRBJ2-7,TRBV4-1,ASSQDAWSPYEQY
NA,TRBJ2-3,TRBV7-3,ASSLGRGASTDTQY
NA,TRBJ2-1,TRBV24-1,ATSEPRTASPLL
NA,TRBJ2-5,TRBV5-4,ASSLFGSGVWETQY
NA,TRBJ1-5,TRBV29-1,SVELATGEGQPQH
NA,TRBJ2-7,TRBV7-2,ASSRGGLASYEQY
once,TRBJ1-6,TRBV5-4,ASSLDRGIYSPLH
NA,TRBJ2-1,TRBV4-1,ASSQGGTSGGFRSYNEQF
NA,TRBJ2-7,TRBV10-2,ASRPRGQGAYEQY
NA,TRBJ2-7,TRBV3-1/TRBV3-2,ASSGRRGTYEQY
NA,TRBJ2-7,TRBV18,ASSPTSNPTYEQY
NA,TRBJ1-1,TRBV19,ASSPTDFATEAF
NA,TRBJ2-1,TRBV24-1,ATSDGLKREQF
NA,TRBJ1-6,TRBV3-1/TRBV3-2,ASSYSDRGSNSPLH
NA,TRBJ2-2,TRBV2,ASSGTGLNTGELF
NA,TRBJ2-7,TRBV27,ASSLRDRFHEQY
NA,TRBJ2-2,TRBV4-2,ASELVTGGTGELF
NA,TRBJ2-7,TRBV6-4,ASSANRVGEQY
NA,TRBJ2-1,TRBV19,ASSMGRDSYNEQF
NA,TRBJ2-1,TRBV27,ASSPRGLAGEYSYNEQF
NA,TRBJ2-1,TRBV27,ASGRGGQGWLSYNEQF
NA,TRBJ2-5,TRBV2,ASTGGDQETQY
NA,TRBJ2-1,TRBV30,AWSVGTAGSNEQF
NA,TRBJ2-3,TRBV11-2,ASRGPGLAGRFTDTQY
NA,TRBJ1-5,TRBV10-3,AISPGTGYQPQH
NA,TRBJ1-1,TRBV19,ASSIAGKNTEAF
NA,TRBJ1-4,TRBV6-6,ASNTGGGGEKLF